One sample yielded the 4 T cell receptor beta chains listed below, sequenced in a study of T cells in Graves' hyperthyroidism and ophthalmopathy. From RNA transcripts, TCR beta CDR3 regions were amplified. An initial round of RT-PCR targeting the TCR CDR3 relied on the HTBI primer set. MiXCR was run by TCRdb on the multiplex PCR reads, yielding one entry per CDR3 protein. The sample has 500,000 to 650,000 distinct CDR3 sequences; 13% to 15% are singletons. The sample taken for sequencing was blood. The receptors were gathered from a woman aged 45-60 years with Graves' ophthalmopathy.

Many counts were recorded for this clonotype. The chain carries TRBV19 and TRBJ1-1; 7 nucleotides align to TRBD1. CDR3 size: 14 residues. The trim removed 6 bases at V and 4 bases at J, leaving 8 bases unmatched. Per the germline V gene, CDR1 is LNHDA and CDR2 is SQIVND (reference sequence). The CDR3 nucleotides read TGTGCCAGTAGAAATCAGGGGGTGAGCACTGAAGCTTTCTTT. The encoded protein is CASRNQGVSTEAFF.

This clonotype appeared many times. The chain employs TRBV29-1 and TRBJ1-1, with 9 nucleotides matching TRBD1. This CDR3 has 13 amino acids. V was pared by 5 bases and J by 2 bases, with 3 bases of the junction left unmatched. Per germline, CDR1 SQVTM and CDR2 ANQGSEA. The CDR3 region is CSVLTGGNTEAFF. In DNA form, the CDR3 reads TGCAGCGTTCTGACAGGGGGAAACACTGAAGCTTTCTTT.

This clonotype appeared a few times. This sequence joins TRBV11-2 and TRBJ2-7; 8 bases match TRBD2. Trimming at V came to 0 bases and at J to 4 bases, leaving 8 bases not matched to a gene. CDR1 SGHAT and CDR2 FQNNGV come from the germline V gene. CDR3 length: 16 amino acids. The CDR3 spells CASSLDLGSGTYEQYF. The DNA for the CDR3 is TGTGCCAGCAGCTTAGATCTGGGTAGCGGGACTTACGAGCAGTACTTC.

This clonotype was detected ten times or more. The chain employs TRBV24-1 and TRBJ2-3; D is unresolved. Germline V gene sequence: CDR1 KGHDR, CDR2 SFDVKD. Trimming left V 6 bases short and J 0 bases short, with 18 bases between. This CDR3 is built from 17 residues. CDR3 in DNA: TGTGCCACCAGTTCCCTCCGCAGCAGGCAAAGCACAGATACGCAGTATTTT. This gives the protein CATSSLRSRQSTDTQYF.